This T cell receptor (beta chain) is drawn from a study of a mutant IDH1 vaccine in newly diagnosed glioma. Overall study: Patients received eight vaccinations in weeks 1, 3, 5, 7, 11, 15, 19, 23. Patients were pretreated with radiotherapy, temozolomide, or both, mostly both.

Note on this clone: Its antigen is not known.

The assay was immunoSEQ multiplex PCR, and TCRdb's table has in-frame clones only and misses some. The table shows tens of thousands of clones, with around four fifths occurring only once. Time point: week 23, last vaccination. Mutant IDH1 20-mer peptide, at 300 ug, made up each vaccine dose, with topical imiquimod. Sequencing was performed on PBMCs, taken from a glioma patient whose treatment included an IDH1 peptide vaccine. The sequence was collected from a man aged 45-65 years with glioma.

CDR3 amino acids: CASSSRTGVGAFF. The CDR3 DNA sequence: TGTGCCAGCAGCTCCCGGACAGGGGTGGGGGCTTTCTTT. The V gene is TRBV5-5, the J gene TRBJ1-1; 9 nucleotides match TRBD1. V shed 3 bases and J 11 bases; nucleotides not matched to a gene: 8. CDR1 is SGHKS, CDR2 YYEKEE, per germline (reference sequence). The CDR3 sequence is 13 residues long. The whole variable domain, remainder taken from reference TRBV5-5 and TRBJ1-1, is DAGVTQSPTHLIKTRGQQVTLRCSPISGHKSVSWYQQVLGQGPQFIFQYYEKEERGRGNFPDRFSARQFPNYSSELNVNALLLGDSALYLCASSSRTGVGAFFGQGTRLTVV.